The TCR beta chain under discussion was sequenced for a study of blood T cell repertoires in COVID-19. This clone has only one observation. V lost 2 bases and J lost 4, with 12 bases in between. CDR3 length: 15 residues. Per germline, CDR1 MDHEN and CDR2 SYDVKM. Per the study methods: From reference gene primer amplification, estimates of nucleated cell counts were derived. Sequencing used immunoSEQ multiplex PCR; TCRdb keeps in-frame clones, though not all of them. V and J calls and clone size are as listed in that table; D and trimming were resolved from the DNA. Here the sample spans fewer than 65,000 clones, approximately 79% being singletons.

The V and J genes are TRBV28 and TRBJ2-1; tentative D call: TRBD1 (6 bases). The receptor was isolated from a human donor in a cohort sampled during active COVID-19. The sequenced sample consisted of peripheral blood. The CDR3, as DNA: TGTGCCAGCAGTTTACCGGGACACCAATACAATGAGCAGTTCTTC. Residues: CASSLPGHQYNEQFF.